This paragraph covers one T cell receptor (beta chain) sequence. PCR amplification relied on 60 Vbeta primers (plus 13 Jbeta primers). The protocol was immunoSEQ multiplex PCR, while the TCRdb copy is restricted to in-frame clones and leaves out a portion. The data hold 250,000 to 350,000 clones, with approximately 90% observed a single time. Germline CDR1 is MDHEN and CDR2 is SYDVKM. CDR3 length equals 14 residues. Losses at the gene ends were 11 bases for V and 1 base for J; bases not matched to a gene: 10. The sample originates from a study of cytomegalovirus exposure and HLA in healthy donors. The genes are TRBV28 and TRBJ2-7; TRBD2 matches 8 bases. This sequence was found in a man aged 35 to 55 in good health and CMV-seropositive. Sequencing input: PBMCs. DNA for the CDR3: TGTGCCCACAAAGCGGGAGTCGGGTCCTACGAGCAGTACTTC. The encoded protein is CAHKAGVGSYEQYF.